This T cell receptor (beta chain) comes out of a study of cytomegalovirus exposure and HLA in healthy donors. As for the study in general: Some 85 million unique TCRs from HLA-typed donors were held in an early data release. Findings of the study overall: A list of approximately 160 TCR beta chains associated with cytomegalovirus was given.

Amplification used 60 Vbeta primers and 13 Jbeta primers. The protocol was immunoSEQ multiplex PCR, while the TCRdb copy is restricted to in-frame clones and leaves out a portion. The sample has around 280,000 clones; 70% to 90% are singletons. Germline trimming cut 2 bases from V and 7 bases from J; bases unmatched to any gene: 2. The CDR3 has 13 amino acids. The germline V gene encodes CDR1 SGHTA and CDR2 FQGTGA. A remark on this clone: Its antigen remains unknown.

Each donor's status was that of a healthy bone marrow donor. The clonotype comes from a woman aged 18-29 years in good health and CMV-seronegative. Sequenced: PBMCs. The chain joins TRBV7-3 to TRBJ1-2; 9 bases are shared with TRBD1. CDR3: CASSLGTGSGYTF. CDR3 nucleotide sequence: TGTGCCAGCAGCTTAGGGACAGGGAGTGGCTACACCTTC.